One and the same sample provided the 26 T cell receptor beta chains below, sequenced in a study of T cell clonotyping in hematopoietic cell transplantation. Generated by immunoSEQ multiplex PCR, the TCRdb table keeps only in-frame clones and is missing some. Seen here are around 4,200 clones, 60% to 80% observed once, and the top ten hold approximately 9.3%. Specimen: PBMCs, collected 100 days after allogeneic stem cell transplant. Source of these receptors: a male patient aged 60-69 years who had an allogeneic stem cell transplant, so the T cells may come from the graft donor. Some clones in this sample may be carry-over from other donors' samples.

This chain uses TRBV4-2 with TRBJ2-3; TRBD2 agrees at 10 bases. V was clipped by 2 bases and J by 4 bases; unmatched bases: 9. Per the germline V gene, CDR1 is LGHNA and CDR2 is YNFKEQ. The CDR3 length is 17 residues. For the CDR3, the DNA is TGTGCCAGCAGCCAACTAATACAGCGGGGGGGTTCAGATACGCAGTATTTT. It codes for CASSQLIQRGGSDTQYF.

The chain combines TRBV18 with TRBJ2-7; D not certain. The CDR3 contains 12 residues. V gave up 3 bases and J gave up 0 bases, with 3 bases separating them. The germline V gene has CDR1 KGHSH and CDR2 LQKENI. In nucleotides, the CDR3 is TGTGCCAGCTCACCGGGCTCCTACGAGCAGTACTTC. This encodes CASSPGSYEQYF.

This clone came up a few times. This chain connects TRBV4-3 to TRBJ1-5; unclear D gene. CDR3 length: 13 amino acids. Germline CDR1 reads LGHNA; CDR2 reads YSLEER. V lost 1 base and J 8 bases, leaving 9 bases between the germline ends. As DNA, the CDR3 is TGCGCCAGCAGCCAAGGCAGAAGGGAGCCCCAGCATTTT. This encodes CASSQGRREPQHF.

This rearrangement joins TRBV5-1 to TRBJ2-5; a possible D gene is TRBD1 (6 bases). The J call may be incorrect, as the DNA end agrees better with TRBJ2-7. This CDR3 has 14 amino acids. Germline loops: CDR1 SGHRS, CDR2 YFSETQ. The CDR3 region is CASSRTGQSYEQYF. CDR3 DNA: TGCGCCAGCAGCCGAACAGGACAGAGCTACGAGCAGTACTTC.

The chain joins TRBV14 to TRBJ1-3; D remains ambiguous. The CDR3 covers 12 residues. Deletions cut 6 bases from V and 4 bases from J, with 7 bases between. Germline V CDR1 and CDR2: SGHDN, FVKESK. The CDR3 sequence is CASRENGNTIYF. The CDR3 coding sequence is TGTGCCAGCAGAGAAAACGGAAACACCATATATTTT. The full variable domain, in which reference TRBV14 and TRBJ1-3 provide the parts outside the CDR3, is EAGVTQFPSHSVIEKGQTVTLRCDPISGHDNLYWYRRVMGKEIKFLLHFVKESKQDESGMPNNRFLAERTGGTYSTLKVQPAELEDSGVYFCASRENGNTIYFGEGSWLTVV.

The genes are TRBV27 and TRBJ2-7; D is ambiguous. CDR3 length: 12 amino acids. Trimming left V 4 bases short and J 4 bases short, with 8 bases between. CDR1 is MNHEY, CDR2 SMNVEV, per germline (reference sequence). The CDR3 protein is CASSSVGYEQYF. Written as DNA, the CDR3 is TGTGCCAGCAGTTCGGTAGGGTACGAGCAGTACTTC.

This clone occurred a few times. The chain links TRBV30 to TRBJ1-5, with a weak D call TRBD1 (5 bases). This CDR3 spans 14 amino acids. V shed 1 base and J shed 7 bases, with 14 bases lying between them. Germline values: CDR1 GTSNPN, CDR2 SVGIG (reference sequence). CDR3 nucleotides: TGTGCCTGGAGTGGTCAGGGAGTAGGGCAGCCCCAGCATTTT. Residues: CAWSGQGVGQPQHF. The whole variable domain, remainder taken from reference TRBV30 and TRBJ1-5, is SQTIHQWPATLVQPVGSPLSLECTVEGTSNPNLYWYRQAAGRGLQLLFYSVGIGQISSEVPQNLSASRPQDRQFILSSKKLLLSDSGFYLCAWSGQGVGQPQHFGDGTRLSIL.

The chain links TRBV6-1 to TRBJ1-2; tentative D call: TRBD1 (6 bases). V lost 7 bases and J 7 bases, leaving 10 bases between the germline ends. The CDR3 loop spans 11 amino acids. Germline CDR1 reads MNHNS; CDR2 reads SASEGT. The CDR3 bases are TGTGCCAGCACTGAGGGGGTTGGCTACACCTTC. Its protein product is CASTEGVGYTF.

As DNA, the CDR3 is TGTGCCAGCAGCCCCCGGGACCTCTATGGCTACACCTTC. Encoded protein: CASSPRDLYGYTF. The chain recombines TRBV7-2 with TRBJ1-2; D might be TRBD1 (5 bases). Between the trimmed V and J ends, which lost 5 bases and 4 bases, there was a span of 11 bases. Germline CDR1 is SGHTA and CDR2 is FQGNSA. The CDR3 covers 13 residues.

The CDR3 loop is CASRDGQPNQPQHF. DNA for the CDR3: TGTGCCAGCAGGGATGGACAGCCAAATCAGCCCCAGCATTTT. The rearrangement links TRBV28 to TRBJ1-5; perhaps TRBD1 as D (6 bases). Germline lookup yields CDR1 MDHEN and CDR2 SYDVKM. The CDR3 sequence is 14 residues long. V shed 6 bases and J shed 4 bases, with 13 bases lying between them.

CDR3 bases: TGTGCCAGCAGCTTGGGACAGCCTAATGAAAAACTGTTTTTT. Residues: CASSLGQPNEKLFF. The rearrangement links TRBV11-2 to TRBJ1-4, with 7 bases identical to TRBD1. The CDR3 spans 14 residues. The junction had 1 base not matched to a gene; V was cut back by 3 bases and J by 3 bases. Germline loops: CDR1 SGHAT, CDR2 FQNNGV.

Judged by abundance, this clone is medium-sized. The chain uses TRBV7-2 and TRBJ1-2; a weak D match, TRBD1 (5 bases). The CDR3 extends over 15 amino acids. V shed 3 bases and J shed 2 bases, with 13 bases lying between them. CDR1 SGHTA and CDR2 FQGNSA come from the germline V gene. The CDR3 coding sequence is TGTGCCAGCAGCTTGAACCGACAGCCGAACTATGGCTACACCTTC. Protein product: CASSLNRQPNYGYTF.

The chain links TRBV15 to TRBJ2-4; D is uncertain. Trimming removed 3 bases at V and 0 bases at J, with 6 bases between. Germline CDR1 reads LNHNV; CDR2 reads YYDKDF (reference sequence). There are 14 residues in the CDR3. The CDR3 DNA is TGTGCCACCAGCAGCGTTTTAGCCAAAAACATTCAGTACTTC. Translation gives CATSSVLAKNIQYF.

The rearrangement uses TRBV7-8 and TRBJ1-1; maybe TRBD1 (5 bases). With 2 bases removed from V and 5 bases from J, the gap between germline ends came to 18 bases. Germline CDR1 SGHVS, CDR2 FQNEAQ. CDR3 size: 16 residues. CDR3 loop: CASSLLERGLRTEAFF. Written as DNA, the CDR3 is TGTGCCAGCAGCTTATTAGAAAGGGGATTGAGGACTGAAGCTTTCTTT. Based on the CDR3 plus reference TRBV7-8 and TRBJ1-1, the full variable domain is GAGVSQSPRYKVAKRGQDVALRCDPISGHVSLFWYQQALGQGPEFLTYFQNEAQLDKSGLPSDRFFAERPEGSVSTLKIQRTQQEDSAVYLCASSLLERGLRTEAFFGQGTRLTVV.

V and J are TRBV5-6 and TRBJ1-2; D is perhaps TRBD1 (6 bases). V lost 0 bases and J lost 1, with 19 bases in between. Germline values: CDR1 SGHDT, CDR2 YYEEEE. The CDR3 has 18 residues. The chain's CDR3 is CASSLAVYRQVGNYGYTF. In DNA, the CDR3 is TGTGCCAGCAGCTTGGCCGTCTATCGACAGGTCGGTAACTATGGCTACACCTTC.

By share, this clone counts as large. The rearrangement links TRBV6-6 to TRBJ1-5, with D possibly matching TRBD1 (6 bases). The CDR3 loop spans 16 amino acids. The ends were cut back, 0 bases at V and 5 bases at J, with 14 bases in the middle. The germline gives CDR1 MNHNY, CDR2 SVGAGI (reference sequence). This CDR3 reads CASSYSNTGIDQPQHF. CDR3 coding DNA: TGTGCCAGCAGTTACTCGAACACAGGGATAGATCAGCCCCAGCATTTT.

The CDR3 protein is CASSWTGQETQYF. CDR3 sequence (DNA): TGTGCCAGCAGCTGGACAGGGCAAGAGACCCAGTACTTC. The genes are TRBV6-1 and TRBJ2-5; TRBD1 matches 8 bases. The CDR3 has 13 amino acids. Germline V CDR1 and CDR2: MNHNS, SASEGT. V shed 6 bases, J shed 2 bases, and the junction held 2 bases outside the gene matches.

V is TRBV5-6 and J is TRBJ2-1, with D possibly matching TRBD1 (5 bases). The ends were cut back, 2 bases at V and 7 bases at J, with 10 bases in the middle. Germline V gene data show CDR1 as SGHDT and CDR2 as YYEEEE. This CDR3 contains 13 residues. The CDR3 here is CASSFGRVNEQFF. DNA of the CDR3: TGTGCCAGCAGCTTTGGCAGGGTTAATGAGCAGTTCTTC.

The chain uses TRBV30 and TRBJ1-1; D possibly corresponds to TRBD1 (5 bases). Germline CDR1 GTSNPN, CDR2 SVGIG (reference sequence). The ends were cut back, 5 bases at V and 5 bases at J, with 12 bases in the middle. This CDR3 contains 12 residues. This chain's CDR3 is CAWGETGTEAFF. The CDR3 DNA is TGTGCCTGGGGCGAAACAGGAACTGAAGCTTTCTTT.

The chain couples TRBV2 to TRBJ1-4; D perhaps matches TRBD1 (6 bases). V gave up 6 bases and J gave up 6 bases, with 14 bases separating them. The CDR3 is 14 residues long. Germline CDR1 is SNHLY and CDR2 is FYNNEI. The CDR3 coding sequence is TGTGCCAGCAGAAACAGGGTGGGAGATGAAAAACTGTTTTTT. Its translation is CASRNRVGDEKLFF.

The chain carries TRBV6-5 and TRBJ1-5, with a tentative D call TRBD1 (5 bases). Germline assignment: CDR1 MNHEY and CDR2 SVGAGI. The CDR3 length is 14 residues. V gave up 4 bases and J gave up 3 bases, with 10 bases separating them. The CDR3 sequence: CASSLARVNQPQHF. The CDR3 DNA is TGTGCCAGCAGTTTAGCCAGGGTCAATCAGCCCCAGCATTTT.

This clone came up once. The chain recombines TRBV15 with TRBJ2-7, with D perhaps TRBD1 (5 bases). The CDR3 loop spans 15 amino acids. The V end lost 0 bases, the J end lost 3 bases, and 12 bases lay between the germline ends. Per germline, CDR1 LNHNV and CDR2 YYDKDF (reference sequence). The CDR3 protein is CATSRDLGQGYEQYF. The CDR3 nucleotides are TGTGCCACCAGCAGAGATCTCGGGCAGGGCTACGAGCAGTACTTC.

This clone was seen a handful of times. The chain recombines TRBV19 with TRBJ1-2; D not resolved. CDR1 and CDR2 (germline): LNHDA, SQIVND (reference sequence). The V end was cut by 9 bases, the J end by 6 bases, with 11 bases between. The CDR3 is made up of 11 amino acids. The CDR3 sequence is CASQDPNGYTF. CDR3 bases: TGTGCCAGCCAAGACCCCAATGGCTACACCTTC.

This chain links TRBV28 with TRBJ1-2; possibly TRBD1 for D (6 bases). CDR3 length equals 12 residues. Deletions cut 6 bases from V and 5 bases from J, with 10 bases between. CDR1 and CDR2 (germline): MDHEN, SYDVKM. The CDR3 DNA reads as TGTGCCAGCAGACAGGGCCGGTATGGCTACACCTTC. Translation: CASRQGRYGYTF.

The chain uses TRBV5-1 and TRBJ2-7; 9 bases are shared with TRBD2. The germline V gene encodes CDR1 SGHRS and CDR2 YFSETQ. The CDR3 is 15 residues long. Trimming removed 3 bases from V and 2 bases from J; junction bases left unmatched: 6. The CDR3 region has the DNA TGCGCCAGCAGCTCCAGCGGGGGGCCGGCCTACGAGCAGTACTTC. Its protein is CASSSSGGPAYEQYF.

This clone was seen a single time. Other DNA sequences in this sample translate to the same CDR3. The chain is built from TRBV28 and TRBJ1-2; D gene uncertain. Per the germline V gene, CDR1 is MDHEN and CDR2 is SYDVKM. Deletions cut 5 bases from V and 0 bases from J, with 7 bases between. The CDR3 is 13 amino acids. The CDR3: CASSTTSNYGYTF. In DNA form, the CDR3 reads TGTGCCAGCAGTACCACTTCTAACTATGGCTACACCTTC.